The T cell receptor beta chain under discussion was sequenced for a study of CD8 T cells in Susac syndrome. The study's findings and limits: Only a relatively small number of individuals were included in the TCR sequencing and HLA analysis.

A quantity of about 0.5 to 1 ug RNA underwent reverse transcription using random hexamers. TCRdb reprocessed the immunoSEQ multiplex PCR reads via MiXCR and lists one record per CDR3 protein. The data hold about 430,000 distinct CDR3 sequences, with about 85% observed a single time. This CDR3 spans 18 amino acids. The V gene end was trimmed by 0 bases and the J gene end by 8 bases; junction bases not matched to a gene: 14. The germline gives CDR1 LGHDT, CDR2 YNNKEL (reference sequence). This clonotype was recorded only once. No antigen is known for it. CD8+ and CD4+ T cells taken from blood had their TCR beta sequenced.

The V and J genes are TRBV3-1 and TRBJ2-1; 9 bases fit TRBD1. Sequencing was carried out using CD8+ T cells from PBMCs. This receptor was obtained from a human donor with multiple sclerosis. The CDR3 nucleotides read TGTGCCAGCAGCCAAGATAAACCCCCGCGACAGGGGGTACATGAGCAGTTCTTC. Its protein product is CASSQDKPPRQGVHEQFF.